What follows are 7 T cell receptor beta chains derived from one specimen sequenced in a study of blood T cell repertoires in COVID-19. The method was immunoSEQ multiplex PCR; TCRdb's version includes in-frame clones alone and lacks a portion of them. The sample shows some 50,000 clones, 70% to 90% of them seen only once. What was sequenced was PBMCs or T cells enriched from blood (not recorded which). The receptors come from a woman aged 50 to 60 who had recovered from COVID-19.

The count of this clone is one. V is TRBV7-2 and J is TRBJ1-5; D might be TRBD1 (5 bases). V lost 4 bases, J lost 6 bases, and 13 bases lay in between. From germline, CDR1 is SGHTA and CDR2 FQGNSA. This CDR3 spans 14 amino acids. The CDR3 sequence: CASSSGLEVQPQHF. The CDR3 DNA follows: TGTGCCAGCAGCTCGGGACTAGAAGTTCAGCCCCAGCATTTT.

The gene calls are TRBV28 and TRBJ1-2; the D is unclear. Trimming pared 4 bases from V and 8 bases from J, leaving 11 bases between. CDR3 length: 12 amino acids. The V gene's germline CDR1 is MDHEN and CDR2 SYDVKM. CDR3 DNA sequence: TGTGCCAGCAGTTCAAATCGTCGGGGCTACACCTTC. This sequence encodes CASSSNRRGYTF.

This sequence joins TRBV9 and TRBJ2-3; possibly TRBD2 for D (6 bases). CDR3 length: 16 amino acids. Trimming stripped 0 bases from V and 3 bases from J, with 14 bases between. Per the germline V gene, CDR1 is SGDLS and CDR2 is YYNGEE. CDR3 in DNA: TGTGCCAGCAGCGTAGCTACATTCGCGGGAACAGATACGCAGTATTTT. This gives the protein CASSVATFAGTDTQYF.

V usage is TRBV9 and J usage is TRBJ2-3; no definite D call. V lost 0 bases and J lost 2, with 4 bases in between. Germline CDR1 reads SGDLS; CDR2 reads YYNGEE. The CDR3 is made up of 13 amino acids. The CDR3 sequence: CASSVAPTDTQYF. In nucleotides, the CDR3 is TGTGCCAGCAGCGTAGCTCCCACAGATACGCAGTATTTT.

This clone was seen only a few times. The chain recombines TRBV6-1 with TRBJ1-6; D is perhaps TRBD1 (6 bases). CDR3 length: 15 amino acids. Germline CDR1 MNHNS, CDR2 SASEGT. The V end was cut by 2 bases, the J end by 5 bases, with 10 bases between. The CDR3 is CASSELGQNNSPLHF. The CDR3 DNA reads TGTGCCAGCAGTGAACTGGGACAAAATAATTCACCCCTCCACTTT.

The chain recombines TRBV28 with TRBJ1-5; a weak D match, TRBD1 (5 bases). Trimming left V 5 bases short and J 6 bases short, with 14 bases between. The CDR3 totals 14 residues. Germline V CDR1 and CDR2: MDHEN, SYDVKM. CDR3 sequence reads: CASSLLQGGQPQHF. The CDR3 nucleotides read TGTGCCAGCAGTCTACTGCAGGGCGGTCAGCCCCAGCATTTT. The whole variable domain, filled in from reference TRBV28 and TRBJ1-5, reads DVKVTQSSRYLVKRTGEKVFLECVQDMDHENMFWYRQDPGLGLRLIYFSYDVKMKEKGDIPEGYSVSREKKERFSLILESASTNQTSMYLCASSLLQGGQPQHFGDGTRLSIL.

This clone was recorded a few times. The chain joins TRBV4-2 to TRBJ2-7, with 8 bases aligning to TRBD2. CDR1 and CDR2 (germline): LGHNA, YNFKEQ. This CDR3 spans 14 amino acids. V gave up 4 bases and J gave up 3 bases; unmatched junction bases: 5. The CDR3 sequence: CASSREGTSYEQYF. Here the CDR3 DNA reads TGTGCCAGCAGCCGGGAGGGGACTAGCTACGAGCAGTACTTC.